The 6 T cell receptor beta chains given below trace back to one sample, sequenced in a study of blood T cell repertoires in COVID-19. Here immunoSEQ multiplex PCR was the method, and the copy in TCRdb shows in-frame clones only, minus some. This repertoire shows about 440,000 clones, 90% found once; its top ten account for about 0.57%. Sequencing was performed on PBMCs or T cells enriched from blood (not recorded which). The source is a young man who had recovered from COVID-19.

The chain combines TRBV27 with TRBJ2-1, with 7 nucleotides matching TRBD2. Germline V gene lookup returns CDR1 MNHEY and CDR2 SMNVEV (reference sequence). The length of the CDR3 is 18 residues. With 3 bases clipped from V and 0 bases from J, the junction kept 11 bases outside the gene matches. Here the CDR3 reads CASSFPPSGASSYNEQFF. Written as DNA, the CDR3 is TGTGCCAGCAGTTTCCCCCCCAGCGGGGCTAGCTCCTACAATGAGCAGTTCTTC.

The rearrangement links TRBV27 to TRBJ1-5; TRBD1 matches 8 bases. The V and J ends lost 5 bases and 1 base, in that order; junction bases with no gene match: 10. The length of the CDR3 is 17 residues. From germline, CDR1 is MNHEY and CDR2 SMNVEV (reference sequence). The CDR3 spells CASSPYRDRISNQPQHF. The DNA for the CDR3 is TGTGCCAGCAGTCCCTATAGGGACAGGATAAGCAATCAGCCCCAGCATTTT.

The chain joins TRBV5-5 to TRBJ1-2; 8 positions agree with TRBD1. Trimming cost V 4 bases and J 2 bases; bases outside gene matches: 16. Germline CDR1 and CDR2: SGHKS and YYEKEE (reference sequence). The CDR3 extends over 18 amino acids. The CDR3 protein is CASSADRGRTSLNYGYTF. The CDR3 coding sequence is TGTGCCAGCAGCGCTGACAGGGGCCGGACTTCCCTCAACTATGGCTACACCTTC.

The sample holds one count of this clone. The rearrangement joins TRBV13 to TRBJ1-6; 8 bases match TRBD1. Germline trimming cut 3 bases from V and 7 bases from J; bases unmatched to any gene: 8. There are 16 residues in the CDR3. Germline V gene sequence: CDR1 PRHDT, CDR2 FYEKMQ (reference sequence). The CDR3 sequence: CASSFPSRGQNSPLHF. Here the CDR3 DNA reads TGTGCCAGCAGCTTCCCTTCCAGGGGGCAAAATTCACCCCTCCACTTT. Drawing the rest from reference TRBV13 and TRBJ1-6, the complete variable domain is AAGVIQSPRHLIKEKRETATLKCYPIPRHDTVYWYQQGPGQDPQFLISFYEKMQSDKGSIPDRFSAQQFSDYHSELNMSSLELGDSALYFCASSFPSRGQNSPLHFGNGTRLTVT.

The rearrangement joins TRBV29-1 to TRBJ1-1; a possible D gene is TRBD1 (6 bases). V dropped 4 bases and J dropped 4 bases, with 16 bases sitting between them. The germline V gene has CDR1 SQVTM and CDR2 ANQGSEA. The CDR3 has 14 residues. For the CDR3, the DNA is TGCAGCGTTGGGGACACTACCCGTGGCACTGAAGCTTTCTTT. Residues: CSVGDTTRGTEAFF. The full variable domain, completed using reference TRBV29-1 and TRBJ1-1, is SAVISQKPSRDICQRGTSLTIQCQVDSQVTMMFWYRQQPGQSLTLIATANQGSEATYESGFVIDKFPISRPNLTFSTLTVSNMSPEDSSIYLCSVGDTTRGTEAFFGQGTRLTVV.

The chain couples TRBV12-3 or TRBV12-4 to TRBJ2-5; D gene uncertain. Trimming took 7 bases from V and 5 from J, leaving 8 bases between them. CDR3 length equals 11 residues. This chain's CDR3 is CASKLRETQYF. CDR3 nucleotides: TGTGCCAGCAAGCTCCGGGAGACCCAGTACTTC.